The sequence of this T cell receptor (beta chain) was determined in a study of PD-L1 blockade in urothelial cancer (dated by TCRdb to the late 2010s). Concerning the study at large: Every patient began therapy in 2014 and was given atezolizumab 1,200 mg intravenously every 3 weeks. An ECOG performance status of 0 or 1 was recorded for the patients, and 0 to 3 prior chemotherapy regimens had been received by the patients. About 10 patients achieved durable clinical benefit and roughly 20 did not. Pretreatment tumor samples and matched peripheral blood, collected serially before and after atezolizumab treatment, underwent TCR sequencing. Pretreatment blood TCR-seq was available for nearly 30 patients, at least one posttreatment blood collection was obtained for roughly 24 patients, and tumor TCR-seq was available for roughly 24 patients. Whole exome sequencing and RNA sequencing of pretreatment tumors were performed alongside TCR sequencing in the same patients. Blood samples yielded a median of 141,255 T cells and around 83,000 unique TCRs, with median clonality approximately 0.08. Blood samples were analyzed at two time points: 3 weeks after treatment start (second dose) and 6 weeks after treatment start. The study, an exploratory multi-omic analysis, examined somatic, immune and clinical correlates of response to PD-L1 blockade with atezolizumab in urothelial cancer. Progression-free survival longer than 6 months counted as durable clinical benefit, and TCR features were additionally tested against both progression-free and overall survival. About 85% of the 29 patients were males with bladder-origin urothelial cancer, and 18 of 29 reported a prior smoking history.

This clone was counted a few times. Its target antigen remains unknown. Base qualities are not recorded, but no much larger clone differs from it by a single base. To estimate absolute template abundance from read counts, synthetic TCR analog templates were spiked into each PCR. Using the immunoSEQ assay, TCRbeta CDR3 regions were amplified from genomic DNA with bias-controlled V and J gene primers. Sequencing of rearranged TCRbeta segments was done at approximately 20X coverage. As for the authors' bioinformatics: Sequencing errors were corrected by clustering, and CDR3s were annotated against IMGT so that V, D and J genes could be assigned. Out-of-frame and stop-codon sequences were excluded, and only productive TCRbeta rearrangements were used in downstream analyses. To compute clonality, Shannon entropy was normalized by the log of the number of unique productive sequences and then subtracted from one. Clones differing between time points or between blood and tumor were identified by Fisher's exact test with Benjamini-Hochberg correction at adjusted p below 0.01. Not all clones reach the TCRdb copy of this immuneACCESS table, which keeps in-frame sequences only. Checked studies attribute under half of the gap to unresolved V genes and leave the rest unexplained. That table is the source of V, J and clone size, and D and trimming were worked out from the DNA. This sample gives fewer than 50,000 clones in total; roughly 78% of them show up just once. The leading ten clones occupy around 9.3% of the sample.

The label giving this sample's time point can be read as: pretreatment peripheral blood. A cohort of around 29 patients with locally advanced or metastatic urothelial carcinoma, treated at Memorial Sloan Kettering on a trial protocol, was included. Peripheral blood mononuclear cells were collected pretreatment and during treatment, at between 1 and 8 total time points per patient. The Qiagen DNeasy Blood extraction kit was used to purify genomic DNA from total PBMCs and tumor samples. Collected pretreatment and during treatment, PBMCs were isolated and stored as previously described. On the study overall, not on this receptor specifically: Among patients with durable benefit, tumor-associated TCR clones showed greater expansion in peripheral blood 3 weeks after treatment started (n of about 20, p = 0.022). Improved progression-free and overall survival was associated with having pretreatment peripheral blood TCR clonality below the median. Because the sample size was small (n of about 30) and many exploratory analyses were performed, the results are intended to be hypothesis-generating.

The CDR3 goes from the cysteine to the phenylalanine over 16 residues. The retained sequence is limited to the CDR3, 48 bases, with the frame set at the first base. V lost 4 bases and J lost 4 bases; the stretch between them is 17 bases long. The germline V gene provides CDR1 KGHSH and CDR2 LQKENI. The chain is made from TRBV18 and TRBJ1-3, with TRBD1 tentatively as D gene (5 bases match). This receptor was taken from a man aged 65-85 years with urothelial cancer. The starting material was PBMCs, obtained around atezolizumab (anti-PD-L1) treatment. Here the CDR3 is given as CASSQIGTGIGNTIYF. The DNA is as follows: TGTGCCAGCTCACAAATTGGGACTGGGATCGGAAACACCATATATTTT.